The clone carrying this T cell receptor beta chain has only a few counts. Data came from immunoSEQ multiplex PCR; TCRdb stores just in-frame clones and leaves some out. Among 75,000 to 100,000 clones, 90% were seen once, and the ten largest hold just over 0.75%. Per germline, CDR1 SEHNR and CDR2 FQNEAQ (reference sequence). The V end was cut by 7 bases, the J end by 2 bases, with 15 bases between. The CDR3 runs to 15 residues. These data are taken from a study of T cell changes during pregnancy in multiple sclerosis. The V call is TRBV7-9, the J call TRBJ2-1; perhaps TRBD1 as D (5 bases). The TCR comes from a female donor in good health, enrolled as a control in a pregnancy study. Sequenced here: peripheral blood, sampled in the second trimester of pregnancy. The CDR3 here is CASILGPPAYNEQFF. The DNA of the CDR3 is TGTGCCAGCATTCTGGGGCCTCCAGCCTACAATGAGCAGTTCTTC.